Reported below is one T cell receptor beta chain. Its specificity is unknown. V lost 0 bases to trimming and J lost 9 bases, with 12 bases between them. The germline V gene has CDR1 LGHNA and CDR2 YSLEER. The CDR3 runs 13 residues. A second PCR of about 7 to 12 cycles used a sample-barcoded 5' primer and a J-beta primer mix. TCRdb independently ran MiXCR on the 5' RACE reads; one entry per CDR3 protein. The sample holds over 600,000 distinct CDR3 sequences, more than 50% seen once. These data originate in a study of blood T cells in healthy people across ages. Study-wide findings and caveats: PBMC samples, being unsorted, prevented any conclusive comparison of naive and antigen-experienced cells. Both higher diversity and more naive CD4+ cells marked long-lived donors when set against aged donors.

The clonotype was recovered from a man aged 35-49 years in good health. Sequencing was done on a sample of blood. The rearrangement uses TRBV4-3 and TRBJ2-7, with D possibly being TRBD1 or TRBD2 (5 bases each). CDR3 protein: CASSQDSGRVQYF. The CDR3 nucleotides read TGCGCCAGCAGCCAAGACTCAGGGCGGGTGCAGTACTTC.